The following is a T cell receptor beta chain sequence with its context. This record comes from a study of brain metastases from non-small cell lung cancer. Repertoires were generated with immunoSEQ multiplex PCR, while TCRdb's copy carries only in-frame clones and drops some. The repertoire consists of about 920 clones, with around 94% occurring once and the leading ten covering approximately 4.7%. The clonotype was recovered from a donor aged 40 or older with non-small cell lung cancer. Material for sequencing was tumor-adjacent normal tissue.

The CDR3 sequence: CASSFQTSSYNSPLHF. The CDR3 DNA reads as TGTGCCAGCAGCTTTCAGACGAGCTCCTATAATTCACCCCTCCACTTT. The chain carries TRBV5-6 and TRBJ1-6; no clear D gene. V lost 2 bases to trimming and J lost 0 bases, with 9 bases between them. The length of the CDR3 is 16 residues. Germline CDR1 SGHDT, CDR2 YYEEEE.